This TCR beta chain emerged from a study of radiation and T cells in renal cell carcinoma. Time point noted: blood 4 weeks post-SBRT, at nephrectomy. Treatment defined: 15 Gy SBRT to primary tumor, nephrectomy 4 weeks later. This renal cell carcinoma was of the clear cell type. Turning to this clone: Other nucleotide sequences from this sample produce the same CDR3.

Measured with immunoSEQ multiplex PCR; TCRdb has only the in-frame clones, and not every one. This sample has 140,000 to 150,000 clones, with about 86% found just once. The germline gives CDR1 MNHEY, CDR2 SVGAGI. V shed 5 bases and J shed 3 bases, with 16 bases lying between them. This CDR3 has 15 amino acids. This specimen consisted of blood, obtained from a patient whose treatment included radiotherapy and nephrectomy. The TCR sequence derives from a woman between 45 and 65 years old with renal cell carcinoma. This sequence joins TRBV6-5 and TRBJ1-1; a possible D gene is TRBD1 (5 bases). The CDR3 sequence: CASSPYKGRDTEAFF. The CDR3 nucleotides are TGTGCCAGCAGTCCATATAAGGGGAGGGACACTGAAGCTTTCTTT.